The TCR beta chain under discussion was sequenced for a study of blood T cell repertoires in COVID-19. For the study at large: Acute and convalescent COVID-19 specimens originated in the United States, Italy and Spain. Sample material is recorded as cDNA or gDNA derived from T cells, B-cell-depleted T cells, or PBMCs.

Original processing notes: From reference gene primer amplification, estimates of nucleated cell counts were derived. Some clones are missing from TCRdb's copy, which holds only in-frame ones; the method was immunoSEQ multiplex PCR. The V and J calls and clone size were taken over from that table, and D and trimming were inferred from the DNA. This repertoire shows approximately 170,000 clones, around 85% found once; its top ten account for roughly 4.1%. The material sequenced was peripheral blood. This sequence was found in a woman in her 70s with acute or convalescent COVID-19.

CDR3 in DNA: TGTGCCAGTAGTTCCCGGACCGGGAGCTCCTATAATTCACCCCTCCACTTT. Its translation is CASSSRTGSSYNSPLHF. The chain combines TRBV19 with TRBJ1-6; D is undetermined. Germline V gene lookup returns CDR1 LNHDA and CDR2 SQIVND (reference sequence). The CDR3 runs 17 residues. V lost 5 bases and J 0 bases, leaving 14 bases between the germline ends.